Each of the 4 T cell receptor beta chains below was sequenced from the same sample in a study of T cell repertoires in ileal Crohn's disease (dated by TCRdb to the late 2010s). Libraries were prepared through the immunoSEQ multiplex PCR assay. TCRdb obtained this table from immuneACCESS and retained in-frame rearrangements with V and J assigned. These tables miss some clones; where compared with another copy, unresolved V genes account for less than half of the shortfall, and the remainder is unexplained. For this sample the table gives about 890 clones, of which around nine tenths were detected only once. Jointly, the top ten make up under 20% of the sample. The specimen sequenced was ileal tissue. The receptors were gathered from an adult with Crohn's disease.

The genes are TRBV2 and TRBJ2-7; weak D call: TRBD2 (6 bases). The CDR3 loop spans 14 amino acids. Germline CDR1 reads SNHLY; CDR2 reads FYNNEI. Between the trimmed V and J ends, which lost 6 bases and 9 bases, there was a span of 21 bases. CDR3 sequence reads: CASSSGTQAPRQYF. The DNA of the CDR3 is TGTGCCAGCAGCTCCGGGACTCAAGCACCTCGGCAGTACTTC.

This chain connects TRBV4-1 to TRBJ1-4, with D unresolved. V was clipped by 2 bases and J by 7 bases, with 11 bases between them. CDR1 and CDR2 from the germline V gene are MGHRA and YSYEKL. CDR3 length equals 14 residues. CDR3 sequence: CASSQPTRGEKLFF. CDR3 in DNA: TGCGCCAGCAGCCAACCTACTCGGGGTGAAAAACTGTTTTTT.

V is TRBV15 and J is TRBJ2-5; TRBD1 agrees at 12 bases. The CDR3 loop spans 17 amino acids. V was clipped by 3 bases and J by 4 bases; unmatched bases: 9. CDR1 is LNHNV, CDR2 YYDKDF, per germline (reference sequence). The CDR3 DNA follows: TGTGCCACCAGCAGCCGGGACAGGGGGCCTCTCGGAGAGACCCAGTACTTC. Its protein is CATSSRDRGPLGETQYF.

This sequence joins TRBV5-8 and TRBJ1-3; D is uncertain. V lost 5 bases and J 4 bases, leaving 13 bases between the germline ends. The CDR3 loop spans 14 amino acids. Germline V gene data show CDR1 as SGHTS and CDR2 as YDEGEE. This CDR3 is CASRTRTGGNTIYF. In nucleotides, the CDR3 is TGTGCCAGCAGAACCCGTACGGGGGGAAACACCATATATTTT.